This T cell receptor beta chain was captured in a study of blood T cell repertoires in COVID-19. This CDR3 spans 13 amino acids. Trimming took 5 bases from V and 0 from J, leaving 5 bases between them. In germline, CDR1 is MNHEY, CDR2 SMNVEV (reference sequence). Original processing notes: Estimated nucleated cell counts came from reference gene primer amplification. The method was immunoSEQ multiplex PCR; TCRdb's version includes in-frame clones alone and lacks a portion of them. That table is the source of V, J and clone size, and D and trimming were worked out from the DNA. The sample records 110,000 or so clones, over 60% being singletons.

The V and J genes are TRBV27 and TRBJ1-3, with D unresolved. This clonotype was obtained from a man in his 70s with acute or convalescent COVID-19. Source material: peripheral blood. CDR3 in amino acids: CASSLSSGNTIYF. In nucleotides, the CDR3 is TGTGCCAGCAGTCTCAGCTCTGGAAACACCATATATTTT.